Sequencing of this TCR beta chain was carried out in a study of blood T cells in healthy people across ages. Study-wide results and limits: Both higher diversity and more naive CD4+ cells marked long-lived donors when set against aged donors. Estimates of diversity drawn from one million T cells were considered underestimates. Conclusively comparing naive with antigen-experienced cells was impossible with unsorted PBMCs. In older individuals, TCR beta diversity per million T cells was lower, falling roughly linearly with age.

The CDR3 loop spans 13 amino acids. CDR1 and CDR2 from the germline V gene are SQVTM and ANQGSEA. A second PCR of 7 to 11 cycles used a sample-barcoded 5' primer and a J-beta primer mix. TCRdb reprocessed the 5' RACE reads via MiXCR and lists one record per CDR3 protein. In the table there are over a million distinct CDR3 sequences, roughly 45% of which are singletons. As for this clonotype: The target antigen is unknown. A read error may explain this, as a much larger clone is one base away.

Sequenced sample: blood. This rearrangement joins TRBV29-1 to TRBJ2-5; D perhaps matches TRBD1 (5 bases). The receptor was derived from a woman aged 60 to 75 in good health. The DNA of the CDR3 is TGCGGCGTTGAAATATCAGGGTTAGAGACCCAGTACTTC. Its protein product is CGVEISGLETQYF.